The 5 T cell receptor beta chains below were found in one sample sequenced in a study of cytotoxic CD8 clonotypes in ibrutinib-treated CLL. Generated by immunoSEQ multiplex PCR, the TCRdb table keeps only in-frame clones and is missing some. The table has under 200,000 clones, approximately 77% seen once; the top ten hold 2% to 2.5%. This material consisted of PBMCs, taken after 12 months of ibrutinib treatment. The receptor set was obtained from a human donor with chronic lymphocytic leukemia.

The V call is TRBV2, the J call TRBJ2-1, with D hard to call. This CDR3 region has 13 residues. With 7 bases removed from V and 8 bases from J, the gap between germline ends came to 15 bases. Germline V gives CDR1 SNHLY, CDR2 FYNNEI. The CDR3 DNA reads TGTGCCAGCATTCGGACCTACGCCCATGAGCAGTTCTTC. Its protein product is CASIRTYAHEQFF.

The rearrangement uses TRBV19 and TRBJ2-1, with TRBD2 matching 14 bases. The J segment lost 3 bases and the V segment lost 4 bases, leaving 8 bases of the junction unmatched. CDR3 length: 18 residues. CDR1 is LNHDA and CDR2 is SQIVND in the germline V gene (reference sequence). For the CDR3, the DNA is TGTGCCAGTAGTACCGGACTAGCGGGGGGTACGCTCTACAATGAGCAGTTCTTC. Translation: CASSTGLAGGTLYNEQFF.

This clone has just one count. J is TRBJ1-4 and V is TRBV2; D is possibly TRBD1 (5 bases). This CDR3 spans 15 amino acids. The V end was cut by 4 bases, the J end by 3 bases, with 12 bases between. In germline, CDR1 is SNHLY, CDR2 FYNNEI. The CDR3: CASSVTGAANEKLFF. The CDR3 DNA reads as TGTGCCAGCAGTGTAACCGGGGCGGCTAATGAAAAACTGTTTTTT. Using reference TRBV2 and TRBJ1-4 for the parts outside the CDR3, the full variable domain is EPEVTQTPSHQVTQMGQEVILRCVPISNHLYFYWYRQILGQKVEFLVSFYNNEISEKSEIFDDQFSVERPDGSNFTLKIRSTKLEDSAMYFCASSVTGAANEKLFFGSGTQLSVL.

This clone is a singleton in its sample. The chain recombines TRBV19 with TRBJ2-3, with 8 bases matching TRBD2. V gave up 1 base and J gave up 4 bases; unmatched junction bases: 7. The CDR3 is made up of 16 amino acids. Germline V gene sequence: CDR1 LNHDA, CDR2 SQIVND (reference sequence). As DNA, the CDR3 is TGTGCCAGTAGTATAGGGGCTAGCGGGCGGTCAGATACGCAGTATTTT. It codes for CASSIGASGRSDTQYF.

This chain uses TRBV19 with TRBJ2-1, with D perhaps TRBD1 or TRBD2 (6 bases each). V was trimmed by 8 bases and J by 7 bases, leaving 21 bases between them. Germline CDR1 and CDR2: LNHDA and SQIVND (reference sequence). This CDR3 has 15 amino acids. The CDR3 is CASAPLGGTINEQFF. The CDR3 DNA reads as TGTGCCAGTGCCCCGCTAGGGGGGACGATTAATGAGCAGTTCTTC.